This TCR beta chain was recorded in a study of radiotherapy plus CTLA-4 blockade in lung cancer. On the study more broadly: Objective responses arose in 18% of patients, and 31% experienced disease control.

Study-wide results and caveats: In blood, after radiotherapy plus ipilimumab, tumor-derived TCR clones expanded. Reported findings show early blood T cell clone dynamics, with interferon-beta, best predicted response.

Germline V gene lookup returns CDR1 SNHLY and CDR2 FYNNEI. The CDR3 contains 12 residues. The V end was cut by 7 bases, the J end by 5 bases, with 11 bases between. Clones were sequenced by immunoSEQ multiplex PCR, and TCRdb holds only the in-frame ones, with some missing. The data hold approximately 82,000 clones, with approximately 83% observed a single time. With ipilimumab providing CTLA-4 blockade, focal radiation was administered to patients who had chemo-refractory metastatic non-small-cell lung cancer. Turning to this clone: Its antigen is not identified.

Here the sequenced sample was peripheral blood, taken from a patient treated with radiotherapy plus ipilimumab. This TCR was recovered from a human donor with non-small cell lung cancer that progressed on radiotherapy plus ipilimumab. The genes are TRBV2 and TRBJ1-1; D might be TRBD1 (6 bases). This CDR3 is CASILGGTEAFF. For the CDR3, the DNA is TGTGCCAGCATTTTAGGGGGGACTGAAGCTTTCTTT.